This record looks at one T cell receptor (beta chain) sequence and its context. Its specific antigen is unknown. No quality values exist for individual bases; no much larger clone is one base distant. CDR3 length: 13 amino acids, cysteine to phenylalanine. Of all the DNA, just the CDR3 is kept, 39 bases in frame from base 1. Between the V and J ends, shortened by 8 bases and 4 bases respectively, the junction contains 14 bases. In the germline V gene (reference sequence), CDR1 corresponds to LGHDT and CDR2 to YNNKEL. The data belong to a study of blood T cells in healthy people across ages (dated by TCRdb to between 2015 and 2017). For the wider study: In model experiments, roughly one uniquely barcoded TCR beta cDNA molecule per two T cells was captured by template switching. To track age-related changes in TCR beta repertoire diversity, the study relied on deep sequencing normalized with unique cDNA molecular identifiers. Four age groups were formed from the donors: young (average around 15 years), middle-aged (approximately 39), aged (62) and long-lived (approximately 80). To avoid experimental bias, donors of different ages were distributed randomly across sequencing lanes. Two additional independent replicas of 1 million unique cDNA reads from the same blood draw were analyzed for two donors (one aged 18 to 29 and one aged 80 or older).

Receptors were amplified or captured by 5' RACE. Sequencing used an Illumina HiSeq 2500. A second PCR of about 6 to 11 cycles was performed with a sample-barcoded 5' primer and a J-beta primer mix. A template-switch 5' adaptor carrying 12 random nucleotides introduced a unique molecular identifier onto each TCR beta cDNA molecule. Each sample yielded at least 2.5 million CDR3-containing paired-end reads. First-strand cDNA synthesis was performed from all RNA using the Mint cDNA synthesis kit, with priming by a TRBC-specific oligonucleotide. All cDNA was treated with uracil-DNA glycosylase and then went through a first 18-cycle PCR with the universal primers M1SS and BC2_uni_R. The authors' analysis ran thus. For normalization, 1 million high-quality reads, each with a distinct molecular identifier, were randomly selected from each sample. Instead of being binned into consensus sequences, reads that shared molecular identifiers were thrown out. CDR3 identification, clonotype clustering and error correction used MiTCR with a Q25 quality threshold and the strictest error-elimination algorithm. A nonparametric unseen species model with Euler transformation was used to estimate lower-bound total TCR beta diversity. The public reads were reanalyzed by TCRdb: fastp trimming at Q25, MiXCR alignment, in-frame beta chains only. Every CDR3 protein is listed once, alongside the most common genes and DNA of its rows. The V and J calls reflect TCRdb's pipeline rather than the authors' work. The sample data list hundreds of thousands of distinct CDR3 sequences, and 40% to 50% of these were observed just once. The leading ten clones occupy about 32% of the sample.

Donors were roughly 40 systemically healthy Caucasian individuals from Russia aged roughly 6 to 90 years. Ten milliliters of peripheral blood were drawn from each donor into EDTA-treated Vacutainer tubes. PBMCs were isolated by Ficoll-Paque density-gradient centrifugation, with at least 6 million obtained per sample. Total RNA was extracted from PBMCs with Trizol reagent, with at least 6 micrograms obtained per sample. The percentages of naive CD45RAhigh/CD27high T cells were determined by flow cytometry on a PBMC aliquot from every donor. Summary of the overall study and its limitations: The CMV infection status of donors was not known, potentially confounding age-related changes in expanded clonotypes. Because profiling used bulk unsorted PBMCs, naive and antigen-experienced compartments could not be compared conclusively. Estimates of total diversity based on one million sequenced T cells were considered lower bounds and underestimates. As age increased, observed TCR beta diversity per million T cells dropped in a roughly linear way, and a significant reduction was already evident by age 40. Compared with the aged group, more naive CD4+ T cells, fewer expanded clones and increased TCR diversity were shown by the long-lived group, suggesting age selection. There was a strong correlation between observed TCR beta diversity and the percentage of naive T cells measured by flow cytometry.

The TCR comes from an elderly man in good health. The sequence is built from TRBV3-1 and TRBJ1-2, with the D segment identity uncertain. The specimen sequenced was blood. The CDR3 is CASAGRAGYGYTF. The DNA sequence reads TGTGCCAGCGCGGGGAGGGCGGGCTATGGCTACACCTTC.